This T cell receptor beta chain was captured by sequencing in a study of shared clonotypes between healthy human individuals (dated by TCRdb to the early 2020s). Study-level background: The cohort included a few men and a couple of women between 18 and 49 years of age. For each donor, three plates each were used for CD4 naive and CD4 memory, two plates were used for CD8 naive, and one plate was used for CD8 memory. To estimate repertoire size and how much clonotypes are shared between individuals, the study performed deep sequencing of blood TCR repertoires from a handful of healthy adults. To increase sequencing depth and limit assay-specific biases, TCR repertoire library preparation and sequencing were carried out by different laboratories using diverse techniques. Between about 0.8 and 9 billion PBMCs per donor were obtained by leukapheresis.

Donors were healthy HIV-negative adults with no recently reported acute infections or vaccinations. Every donor was a Caucasian adult living in Nashville, Tennessee, USA. Magnetic negative selection was used to enrich CD4+ T cells, after which naive cells were positively selected on CD45RA and the negative fraction became the memory subset. Blood was obtained by leukapheresis, after which PBMCs were separated by Ficoll-Histopaque density gradient centrifugation and cryopreserved in liquid nitrogen vapor phase. Analytical flow cytometry was used to check the purity and quantity of every magnetically sorted T cell population. Genomic DNA was isolated from each sorted fraction and quantified by UV absorbance on a Nanodrop 2000c. Using the deep immunoSEQ assay, TCR CDR3 regions were amplified from genomic DNA by multiplex PCR. Extracted genomic DNA from each cell subset was distributed evenly across all wells of several immunoSEQ 96-well plates, and each plate was treated as a replicate. For sorted subsets, 200 to 250 ng of genomic DNA, equivalent to around 30,000 T cell genomes, went into each replicate PCR. The purified libraries were quantified using a Qubit 3.0 fluorometer, sized with a Bioanalyzer 2100, and then quantified again using the KAPA Library Quantification kit. Every immunoSEQ 96-well plate was sequenced on a separate single-read 150-cycle Illumina NextSeq 550 flow cell. The original methods were these. Because the immunoSEQ output included only junctional sequences and no quality scores, the filtering could not be the same as the filtering used for full-length reads. Sequences were annotated with PyIR, a Python wrapper for IgBLAST v1.9, using IMGT germline references to assign V/J genes and CDR3. Reads were filtered out if the reads had weak V/J assignments (E-value above 1e-6), no CDR3, stop codons, out-of-frame junctions, or ambiguous translated residues. V3J clonotypes were defined as sequences sharing the same inferred V gene, J gene, and CDR3 amino acid sequence. The percentage overlap between two repertoires was calculated by dividing the number of shared unique clonotypes by the size of the smaller repertoire. Richness of each repertoire was evaluated using RTK rarefaction, the Chao1 estimator, and Recon v2.1 estimates of unobserved clonotypes. Generation probabilities for all TCRbeta clonotypes obtained by the gDNA method from a handful of donors were computed using OLGA. Here the immuneACCESS table is served through TCRdb, limited to in-frame sequences with V and J called. Missing clones are a known gap in these copies; in checked studies unresolved V genes cover under half, and the rest lacks a known reason. D and trimming come from the DNA, and the V and J calls and clone size come from that table. For this sample the table gives about 1.5 million clones, of which approximately 98% were detected only once. Around 0.47% of the sample lies in the top ten.

Of note for this clone: What antigen it recognizes has not been identified. Nothing much larger sits one base from this clone, and base qualities are not available.

General study outcomes and caveats: Sampling was restricted to blood, and TCR repertoires in tissues likely differ from the TCR repertoires found in blood. Because the study included a small number of donors, the genetic and exposure-history diversity represented was limited. Pairwise subsampling led to the expectation that sequencing depth would affect the degree of clonotype sharing among donors. Naive subsets generally had larger estimated clonotype richness than memory subsets. Rarefaction of sorted-subset datasets indicated incomplete sequencing despite the large sequencing depth. Clonotypes shared by all four sorted-subset donors showed higher generation probabilities than non-shared clonotypes. Across several donors, roughly 5.4% of naive CD4, approximately 3.6% of naive CD8, 2.3% of memory CD4, and about 0.4% of memory CD8 clonotypes were shared.

The germline V gene provides CDR1 SGHVT and CDR2 SQSDAQ. Including cysteine and phenylalanine, the CDR3 has 16 amino acids. The read is trimmed to its CDR3 DNA, 48 bases read in frame from base 1. Here V drops 5 bases and J drops 3 bases, and the junction holds 9 bases not matched to any gene. Material: naive CD4+ T cells sorted from blood. Read against the paper, the sample's cell subset or site label means: CD45RA+ positively selected. This receptor was identified in a young man in good health. This chain is built from TRBV7-4 and TRBJ2-7, with 11 bases in between that match TRBD2. In nucleotides, the sequence is TGTGCCAGCAGCCCCCAAGGGACTAGCGGCCACTACGAGCAGTACTTC. The encoded protein is CASSPQGTSGHYEQYF.